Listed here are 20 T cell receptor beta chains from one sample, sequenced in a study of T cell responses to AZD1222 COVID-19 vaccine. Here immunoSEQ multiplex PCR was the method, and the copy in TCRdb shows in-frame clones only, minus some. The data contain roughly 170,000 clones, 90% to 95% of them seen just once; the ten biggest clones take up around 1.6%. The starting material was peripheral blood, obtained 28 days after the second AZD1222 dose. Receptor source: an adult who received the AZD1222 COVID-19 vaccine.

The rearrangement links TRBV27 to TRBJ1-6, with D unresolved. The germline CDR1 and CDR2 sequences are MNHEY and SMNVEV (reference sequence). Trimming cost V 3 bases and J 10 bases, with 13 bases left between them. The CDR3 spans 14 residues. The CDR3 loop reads CASSFTYPGSPLHF. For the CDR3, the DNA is TGTGCCAGCAGTTTTACCTATCCGGGATCACCCCTCCACTTT.

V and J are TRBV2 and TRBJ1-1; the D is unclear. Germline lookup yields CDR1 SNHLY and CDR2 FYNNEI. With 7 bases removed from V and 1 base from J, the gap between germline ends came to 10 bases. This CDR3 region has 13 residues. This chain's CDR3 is CASKDPENTEAFF. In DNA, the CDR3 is TGTGCCAGCAAAGACCCGGAGAACACTGAAGCTTTCTTT.

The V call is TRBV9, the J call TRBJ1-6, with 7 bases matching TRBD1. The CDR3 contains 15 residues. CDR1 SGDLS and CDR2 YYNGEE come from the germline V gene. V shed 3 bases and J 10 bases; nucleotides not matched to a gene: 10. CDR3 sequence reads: CASSAEGQFKSPLHF. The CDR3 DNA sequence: TGTGCCAGCAGCGCCGAGGGACAGTTTAAATCACCCCTCCACTTT.

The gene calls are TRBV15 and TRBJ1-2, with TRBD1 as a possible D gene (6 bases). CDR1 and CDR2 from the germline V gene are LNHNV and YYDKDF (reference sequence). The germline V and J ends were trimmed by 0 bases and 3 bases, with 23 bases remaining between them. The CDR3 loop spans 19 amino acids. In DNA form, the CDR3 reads TGTGCCACCAGCAGAGAAGGGGTTCCAAGACCCGGGGGCCACTATGGCTACACCTTC. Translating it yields CATSREGVPRPGGHYGYTF.

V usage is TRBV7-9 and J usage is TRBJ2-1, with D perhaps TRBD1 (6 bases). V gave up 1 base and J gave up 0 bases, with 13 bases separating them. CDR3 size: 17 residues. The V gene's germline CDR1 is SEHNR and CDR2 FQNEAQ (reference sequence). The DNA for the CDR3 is TGTGCCAGCAGCTTAGGGGTGGGGGCAAACTCCTACAATGAGCAGTTCTTC. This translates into CASSLGVGANSYNEQFF.

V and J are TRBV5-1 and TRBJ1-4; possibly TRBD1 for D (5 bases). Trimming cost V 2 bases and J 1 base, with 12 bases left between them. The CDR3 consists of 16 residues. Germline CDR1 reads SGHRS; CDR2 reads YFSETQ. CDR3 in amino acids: CASSLTTGLTNEKLFF. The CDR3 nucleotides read TGCGCCAGCAGCTTAACAACGGGGCTAACTAATGAAAAACTGTTTTTT.

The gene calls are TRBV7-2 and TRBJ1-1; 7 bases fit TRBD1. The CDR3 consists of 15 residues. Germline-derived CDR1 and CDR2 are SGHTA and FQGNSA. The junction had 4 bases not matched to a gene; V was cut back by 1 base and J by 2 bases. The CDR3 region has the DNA TGTGCCAGCAGCTTAGGTCCAGGGGGAAACACTGAAGCTTTCTTT. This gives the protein CASSLGPGGNTEAFF.

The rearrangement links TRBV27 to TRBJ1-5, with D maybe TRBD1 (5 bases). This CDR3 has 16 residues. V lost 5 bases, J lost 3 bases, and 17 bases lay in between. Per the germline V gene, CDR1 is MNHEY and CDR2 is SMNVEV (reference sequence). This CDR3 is CASSPKTRDFNQPQHF. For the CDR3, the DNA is TGTGCCAGCAGTCCCAAAACACGGGACTTCAATCAGCCCCAGCATTTT.

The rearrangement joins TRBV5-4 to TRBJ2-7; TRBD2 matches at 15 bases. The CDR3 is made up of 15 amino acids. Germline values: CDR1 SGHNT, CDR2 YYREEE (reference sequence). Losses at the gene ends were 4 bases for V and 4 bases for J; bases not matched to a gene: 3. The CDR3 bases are TGTGCCAGCAGCCCGGGACTAGCGGGAGGTTACGAGCAGTACTTC. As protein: CASSPGLAGGYEQYF.

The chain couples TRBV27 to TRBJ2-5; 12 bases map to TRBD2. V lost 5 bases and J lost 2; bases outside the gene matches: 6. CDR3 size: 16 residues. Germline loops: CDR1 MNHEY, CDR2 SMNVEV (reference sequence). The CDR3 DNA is TGTGCCAGCAGTAGACTAGCGGGGGTCAGGCAAGAGACCCAGTACTTC. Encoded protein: CASSRLAGVRQETQYF.

The CDR3 region has the DNA TGTGCCAGCAGATCGAGACTAGCGGGGAACTACGAGCAGTACTTC. Amino acid sequence: CASRSRLAGNYEQYF. The chain is built from TRBV7-2 and TRBJ2-7, with 11 bases aligning to TRBD2. V was clipped by 6 bases and J by 3 bases; unmatched bases: 7. Per the germline V gene, CDR1 is SGHTA and CDR2 is FQGNSA. CDR3 length: 15 amino acids.

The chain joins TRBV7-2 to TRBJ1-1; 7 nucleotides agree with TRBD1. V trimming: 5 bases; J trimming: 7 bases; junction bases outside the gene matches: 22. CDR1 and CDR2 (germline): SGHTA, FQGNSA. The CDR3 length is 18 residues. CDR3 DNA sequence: TGTGCCAGCAGCAAGCTTAGTATTTCACAGGGGCGATTGAGTGAAGCTTTCTTT. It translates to CASSKLSISQGRLSEAFF.

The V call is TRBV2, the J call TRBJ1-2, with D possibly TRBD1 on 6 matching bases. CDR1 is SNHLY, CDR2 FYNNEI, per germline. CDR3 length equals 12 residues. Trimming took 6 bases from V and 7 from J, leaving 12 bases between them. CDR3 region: CASRVTGGGYTF. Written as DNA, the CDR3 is TGTGCCAGCAGGGTGACAGGAGGTGGCTACACCTTC.

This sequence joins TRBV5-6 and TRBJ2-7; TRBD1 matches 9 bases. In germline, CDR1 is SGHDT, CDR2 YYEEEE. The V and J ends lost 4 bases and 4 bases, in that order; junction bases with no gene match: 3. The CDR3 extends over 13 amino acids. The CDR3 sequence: CASSMTGGYEQYF. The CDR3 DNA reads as TGTGCCAGCAGCATGACAGGGGGGTACGAGCAGTACTTC.

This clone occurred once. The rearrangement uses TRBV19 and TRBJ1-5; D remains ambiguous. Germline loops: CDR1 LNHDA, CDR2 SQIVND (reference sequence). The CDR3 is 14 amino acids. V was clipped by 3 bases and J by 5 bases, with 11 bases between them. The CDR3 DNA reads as TGTGCCAGTAGTATGCTACCTCCAGATCAGCCCCAGCATTTT. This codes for CASSMLPPDQPQHF.

CDR3 in amino acids: CASSLNSRVYGYTF. The CDR3 bases are TGTGCCAGCAGCTTAAACTCTAGAGTCTATGGCTACACCTTC. The chain carries TRBV7-2 and TRBJ1-2; D gene unclear. Trimming took off 2 bases at V and 4 bases at J, with 11 bases between the two ends. Germline lookup yields CDR1 SGHTA and CDR2 FQGNSA. This CDR3 region has 14 residues.

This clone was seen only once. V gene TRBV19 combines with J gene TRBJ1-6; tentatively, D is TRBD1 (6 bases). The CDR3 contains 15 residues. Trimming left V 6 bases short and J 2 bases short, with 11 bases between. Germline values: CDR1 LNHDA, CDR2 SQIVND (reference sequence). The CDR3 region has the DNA TGTGCCAGTAGGTTACAGGGCACCTATAATTCACCCCTCCACTTT. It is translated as CASRLQGTYNSPLHF.

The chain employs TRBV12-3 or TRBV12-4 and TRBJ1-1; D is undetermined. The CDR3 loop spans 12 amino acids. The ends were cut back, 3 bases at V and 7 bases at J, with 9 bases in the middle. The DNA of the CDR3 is TGTGCCAGCAGTTTCGCGGTGATTGAAGCTTTCTTT. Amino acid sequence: CASSFAVIEAFF.

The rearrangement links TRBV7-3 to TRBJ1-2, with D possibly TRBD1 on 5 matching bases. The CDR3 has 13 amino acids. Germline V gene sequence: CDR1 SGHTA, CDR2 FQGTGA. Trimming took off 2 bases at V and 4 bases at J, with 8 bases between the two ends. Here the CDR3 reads CASSLGAFYGYTF. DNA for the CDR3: TGTGCCAGCAGCTTAGGGGCATTCTATGGCTACACCTTC.

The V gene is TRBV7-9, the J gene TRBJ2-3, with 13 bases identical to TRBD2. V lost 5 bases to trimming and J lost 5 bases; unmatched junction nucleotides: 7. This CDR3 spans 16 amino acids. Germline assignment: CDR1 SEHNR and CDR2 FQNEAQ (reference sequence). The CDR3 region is CASSTGTSGDGDTQYF. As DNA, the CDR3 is TGTGCCAGCAGCACCGGGACTAGCGGGGATGGAGATACGCAGTATTTT.